Below, 2 T cell receptor beta chains from the same sample are listed, as sequenced in a study of blood T cell repertoires in COVID-19. Sequenced by immunoSEQ multiplex PCR; TCRdb stores in-frame clones only, minus some. This table has under 300,000 clones, 82% appearing once. Material: peripheral blood. The origin of the receptors is a woman aged 18-29 years with acute or convalescent COVID-19.

This sequence joins TRBV30 and TRBJ1-4, with 7 bases that match TRBD1. V shed 3 bases and J 6 bases; nucleotides not matched to a gene: 1. The CDR3 has 12 amino acids. Per the germline V gene, CDR1 is GTSNPN and CDR2 is SVGIG (reference sequence). The DNA of the CDR3 is TGTGCCTGGAGGGGGACAGATGAAAAACTGTTTTTT. Translating gives CAWRGTDEKLFF.

The chain is built from TRBV7-9 and TRBJ2-7; D gene unclear. Per germline, CDR1 SEHNR and CDR2 FQNEAQ (reference sequence). Trimming took 5 bases from V and 2 from J, leaving 4 bases between them. The length of the CDR3 is 11 residues. Here the CDR3 DNA reads TGTGCCAGCAGCCGGGCCTACGAGCAGTACTTC. Protein sequence: CASSRAYEQYF.